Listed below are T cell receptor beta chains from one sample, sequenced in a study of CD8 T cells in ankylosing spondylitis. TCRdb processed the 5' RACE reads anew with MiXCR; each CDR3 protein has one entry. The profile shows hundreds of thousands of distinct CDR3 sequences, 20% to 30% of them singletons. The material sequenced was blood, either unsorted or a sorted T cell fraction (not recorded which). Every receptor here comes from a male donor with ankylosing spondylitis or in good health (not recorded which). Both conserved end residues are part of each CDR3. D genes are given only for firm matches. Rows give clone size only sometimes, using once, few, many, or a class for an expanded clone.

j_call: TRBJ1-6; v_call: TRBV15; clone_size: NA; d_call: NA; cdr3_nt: TGTGCCACCAGCAGAGATCGGGCCCATAATTCACCCCTCCACTTT; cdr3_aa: CATSRDRAHNSPLHF
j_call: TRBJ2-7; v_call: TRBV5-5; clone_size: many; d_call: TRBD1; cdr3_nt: TGTGCCAGCAGCTTGGCCCCCGGACAGGGACACGAGCAGTACTTC; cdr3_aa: CASSLAPGQGHEQYF
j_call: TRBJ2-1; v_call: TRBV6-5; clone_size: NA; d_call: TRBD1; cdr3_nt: TGTGCCAGCAGTTATGACAGGGTTGACAATGAGCAGTTCTTC; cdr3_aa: CASSYDRVDNEQFF
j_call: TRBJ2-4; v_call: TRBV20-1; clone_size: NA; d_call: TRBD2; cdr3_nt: TGCAGTGCTGGACTAGTTGCCAAAAGCATTCAGTACTTC; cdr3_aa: CSAGLVAKSIQYF
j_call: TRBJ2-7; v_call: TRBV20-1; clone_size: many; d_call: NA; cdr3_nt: TGCAGTGCTACCCGGGACTCTGGGTGGTACGAGCAGTACTTC; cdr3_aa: CSATRDSGWYEQYF
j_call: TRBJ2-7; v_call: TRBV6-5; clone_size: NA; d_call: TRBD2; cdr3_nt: TGTGCCAGCAGTTACTCGGGAGCGGGAGGCTACGAGCAGTACTTC; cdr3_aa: CASSYSGAGGYEQYF
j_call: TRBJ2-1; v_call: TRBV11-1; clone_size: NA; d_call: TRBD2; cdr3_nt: TGTGCCAGCAGCCAGGACTCAGCGGGAGGGCAGAGTGAGCAGTTCTTC; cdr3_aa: CASSQDSAGGQSEQFF
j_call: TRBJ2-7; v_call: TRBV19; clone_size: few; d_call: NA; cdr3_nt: TGTGCCAGTAGTATAGATGGGGCGAATCAATACTACGAGCAGTACTTC; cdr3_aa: CASSIDGANQYYEQYF
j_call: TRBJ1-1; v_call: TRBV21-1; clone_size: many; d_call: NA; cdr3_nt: TGTGCCAGCAGCAATGGGGATGCGAACACTGAAGCTTTCTTT; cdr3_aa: CASSNGDANTEAFF
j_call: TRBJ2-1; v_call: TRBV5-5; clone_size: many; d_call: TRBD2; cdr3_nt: TGTGCCAGCAGCTTGGGACTAGCGGGAGGGGTCAATGAGCAGTTCTTC; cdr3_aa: CASSLGLAGGVNEQFF
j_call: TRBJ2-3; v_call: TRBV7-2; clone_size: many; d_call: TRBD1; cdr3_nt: TGTGCCAGCAGCTTAGAGGGGACAGGGTCAGATACGCAGTATTTT; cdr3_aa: CASSLEGTGSDTQYF
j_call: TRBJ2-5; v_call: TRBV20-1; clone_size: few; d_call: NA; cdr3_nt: TGCAGTGCGACGTACGGACAGACCCAGTACTTC; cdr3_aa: CSATYGQTQYF
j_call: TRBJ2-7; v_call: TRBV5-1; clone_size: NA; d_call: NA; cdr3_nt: TGCGCCAGCAGCTTCGGGGACCTAAGGGGCTCCTACGAGCAGTACTTC; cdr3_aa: CASSFGDLRGSYEQYF
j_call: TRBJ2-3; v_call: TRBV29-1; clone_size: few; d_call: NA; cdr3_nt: TGCAGCGTAGGGGACACCCACACAGATACGCAGTATTTT; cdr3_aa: CSVGDTHTDTQYF
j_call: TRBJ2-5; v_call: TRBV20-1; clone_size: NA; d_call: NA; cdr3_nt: TGCAGTGCTAGTGGGACTGGTTCCCAGTACTTC; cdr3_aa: CSASGTGSQYF
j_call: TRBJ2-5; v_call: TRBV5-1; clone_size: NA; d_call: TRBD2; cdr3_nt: TGCGCCAGCAGCGGCGGGACTAGCGGGAAGACCCAGTACTTC; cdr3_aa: CASSGGTSGKTQYF
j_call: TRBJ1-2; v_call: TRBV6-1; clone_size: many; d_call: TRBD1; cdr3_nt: TGTGCCAGCAGGACCTCCGGGACAGGGTATGGCTACACCTTC; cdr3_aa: CASRTSGTGYGYTF
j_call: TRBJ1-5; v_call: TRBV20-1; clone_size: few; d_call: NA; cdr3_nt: TGCAGTGCTAGGCAGGATAGCAATCAGCCCCAGCATTTT; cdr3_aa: CSARQDSNQPQHF
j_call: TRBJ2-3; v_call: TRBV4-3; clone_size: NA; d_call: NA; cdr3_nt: TGCGCCAGCAGCCAAGATAGAGGAGCAGATACGCAGTATTTT; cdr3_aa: CASSQDRGADTQYF
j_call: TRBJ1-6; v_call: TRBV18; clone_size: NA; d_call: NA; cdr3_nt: TGTGCCAGCTCAGAGGGGGTATCTGCCGATTCACCCCTCCACTTT; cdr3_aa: CASSEGVSADSPLHF
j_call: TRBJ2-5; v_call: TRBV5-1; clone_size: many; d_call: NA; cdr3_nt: TGCGCCAGCAGCTGGAGAAGTCCGGACCAAGAGACCCAGTACTTC; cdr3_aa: CASSWRSPDQETQYF
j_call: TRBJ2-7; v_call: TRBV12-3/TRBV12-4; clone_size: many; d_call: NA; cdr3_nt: TGTGCCAGCAGTTTAGAGGGTCAAAGTCAGTACTTC; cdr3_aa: CASSLEGQSQYF
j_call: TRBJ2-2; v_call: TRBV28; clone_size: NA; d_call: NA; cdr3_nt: TGTGCCAGCAGCCACAGTAGGGCCTCGGGCACCGGGGAGCTGTTTTTT; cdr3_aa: CASSHSRASGTGELFF
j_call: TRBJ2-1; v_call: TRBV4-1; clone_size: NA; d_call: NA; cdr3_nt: TGCGCCAGCAGCCCGCTTAATCTAGTAGCGGCAGGCGATGAGCAGTTCTTC; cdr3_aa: CASSPLNLVAAGDEQFF
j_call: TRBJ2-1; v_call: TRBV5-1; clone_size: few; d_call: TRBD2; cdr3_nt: TGCGCCAGCAGCAAGGGACTAGCGGGAGCCCAGCATGAGCAGTTCTTC; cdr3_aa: CASSKGLAGAQHEQFF
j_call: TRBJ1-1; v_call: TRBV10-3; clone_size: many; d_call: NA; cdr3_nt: TGTGCCATCAGTGAGTTGCCTGGGGGGCCGGCCACTGAAGCTTTCTTT; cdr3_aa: CAISELPGGPATEAFF
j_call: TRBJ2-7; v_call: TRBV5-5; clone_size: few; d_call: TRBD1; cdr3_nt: TGTGCCAGCAGCTCTTCCGGGACAGCACCCGAGCAGTACTTC; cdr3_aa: CASSSSGTAPEQYF
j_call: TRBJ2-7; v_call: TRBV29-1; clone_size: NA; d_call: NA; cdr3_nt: TGCAGCACCGGGCCAGGGATAAACGAGCAGTACTTC; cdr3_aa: CSTGPGINEQYF
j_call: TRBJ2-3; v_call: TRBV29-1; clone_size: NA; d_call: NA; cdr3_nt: TGCAGCGTTGAAGCAGGAGCTAGCACAGATACGCAGTATTTT; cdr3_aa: CSVEAGASTDTQYF
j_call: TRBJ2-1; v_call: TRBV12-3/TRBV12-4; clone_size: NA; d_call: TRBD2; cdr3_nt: TGTGCCAGCAGTTTAACCACTAGCGGGATTCGTAGTTTCTTC; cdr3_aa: CASSLTTSGIRSFF
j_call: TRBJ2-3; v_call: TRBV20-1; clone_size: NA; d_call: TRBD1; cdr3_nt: TGCAGTGCACCGACAGGGGGCGCCGATACGCAGTATTTT; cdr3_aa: CSAPTGGADTQYF
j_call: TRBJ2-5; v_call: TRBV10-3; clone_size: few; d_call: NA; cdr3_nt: TGTGCCATCGGGCGGGCGAGGGAGACCCAGTACTTC; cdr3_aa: CAIGRARETQYF
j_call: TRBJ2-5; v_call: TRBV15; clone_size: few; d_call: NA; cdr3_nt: TGTGCCACCAGCAGAGATCGCCGGGAAGAGACCCAGTACTTC; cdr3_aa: CATSRDRREETQYF
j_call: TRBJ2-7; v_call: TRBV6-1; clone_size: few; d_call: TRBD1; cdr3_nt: TGTGCCAGCAGCCGGACAGGGGGGACCTACGAGCAGTACTTC; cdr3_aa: CASSRTGGTYEQYF
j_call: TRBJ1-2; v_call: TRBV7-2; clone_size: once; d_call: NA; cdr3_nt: TGTGCCAGCAGCTTACGGCTAGGGAACGACTATGGCTACACCTTC; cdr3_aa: CASSLRLGNDYGYTF
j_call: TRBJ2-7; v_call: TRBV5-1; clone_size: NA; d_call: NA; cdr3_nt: TGCGCCAGCAGCTTGACCGCAGGGGCGTACTACGAGCAGTACTTC; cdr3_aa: CASSLTAGAYYEQYF
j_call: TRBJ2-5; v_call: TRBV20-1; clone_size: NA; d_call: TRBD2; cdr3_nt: TGCAGTGCTAGAGACCGACTAGCGGGGGTCCCAGAGACCCAGTACTTC; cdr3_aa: CSARDRLAGVPETQYF
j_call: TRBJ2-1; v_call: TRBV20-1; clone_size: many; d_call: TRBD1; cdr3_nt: TGCAGTGCTAGCCCCCCCGGGACAGGGTACAATGAGCAGTTCTTC; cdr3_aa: CSASPPGTGYNEQFF
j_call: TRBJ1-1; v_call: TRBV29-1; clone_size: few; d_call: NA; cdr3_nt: TGCAGCGTTGGGCGAGGAGGGACTGAAGCTTTCTTT; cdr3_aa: CSVGRGGTEAFF
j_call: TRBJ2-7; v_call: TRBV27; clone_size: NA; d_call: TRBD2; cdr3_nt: TGTGCCAGCAGTTCCCCCGGACTAGCGGGAGGGTCGGGTTACGAGCAGTACTTC; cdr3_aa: CASSSPGLAGGSGYEQYF
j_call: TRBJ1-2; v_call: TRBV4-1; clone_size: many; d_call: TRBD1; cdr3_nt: TGCGCCAGCAGCCAAGATTCACAGGGGTATGGCTACACCTTC; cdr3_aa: CASSQDSQGYGYTF
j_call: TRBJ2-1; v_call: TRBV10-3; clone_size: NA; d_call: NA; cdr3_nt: TGTGCCATCAGTGCTTGGGACGGCGACAATGAGCAGTTCTTC; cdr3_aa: CAISAWDGDNEQFF
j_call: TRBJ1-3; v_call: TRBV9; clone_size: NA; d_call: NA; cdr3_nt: TGTGCCAGCAGCGTAGCTTGGATTACGGACACCATATATTTT; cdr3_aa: CASSVAWITDTIYF
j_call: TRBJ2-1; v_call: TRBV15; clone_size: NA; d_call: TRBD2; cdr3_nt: TGTGCCACCAGCAGAGATCTCCCGGGCCTAGCGGACGAGCAGTTCTTC; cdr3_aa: CATSRDLPGLADEQFF
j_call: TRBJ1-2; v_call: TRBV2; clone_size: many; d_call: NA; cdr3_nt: TGTGCCAGCAGTGAATTCAGGGGTCCGAACTATGGCTACACCTTC; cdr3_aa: CASSEFRGPNYGYTF
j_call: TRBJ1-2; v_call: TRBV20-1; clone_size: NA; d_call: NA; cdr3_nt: TGTATCGCCTATGGCTACACCTTC; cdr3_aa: CIAYGYTF
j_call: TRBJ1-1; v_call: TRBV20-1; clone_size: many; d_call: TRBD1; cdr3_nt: TGCAGTGTCAAGACAGGGACCAACACTGAAGCTTTCTTT; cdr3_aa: CSVKTGTNTEAFF
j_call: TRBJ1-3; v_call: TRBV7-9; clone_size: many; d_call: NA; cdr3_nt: TGTGCCAGCAGCTTAACATTTGCCATCTCTGGAAACACCATATATTTT; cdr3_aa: CASSLTFAISGNTIYF
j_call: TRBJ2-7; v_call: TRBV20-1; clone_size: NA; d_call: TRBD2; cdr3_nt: TGCAGTGCTAGGGCTACTAGCGGGAGGGCTGAGCAGTACTTC; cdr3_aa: CSARATSGRAEQYF
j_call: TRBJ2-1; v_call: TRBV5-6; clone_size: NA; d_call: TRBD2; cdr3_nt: TGTGCCAGCAGCGGGACTAGCGGGAGGGGATTATACAATGAGCAGTTCTTC; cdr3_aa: CASSGTSGRGLYNEQFF
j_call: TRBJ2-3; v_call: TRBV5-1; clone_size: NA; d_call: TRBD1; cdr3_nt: TGCGCCAGCAGCCCAGGAACAGGGGGCGCGTTGACAGATACGCAGTATTTT; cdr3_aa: CASSPGTGGALTDTQYF
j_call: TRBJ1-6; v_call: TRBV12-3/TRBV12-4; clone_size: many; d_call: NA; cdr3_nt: TGTGCCAGCAGTTTAGGGGGATCCTATAATTCACCCCTCCACTTT; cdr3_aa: CASSLGGSYNSPLHF